The T cell receptor (beta chain) described here comes from a study of response to subunit inactivated influenza vaccine. TCRdb re-called the RT-PCR reads through MiXCR, storing one row per CDR3 protein. The repertoire holds just under 550,000 distinct CDR3 sequences, with roughly 25% as singletons. Study-level findings and limits: There was a suggestion from the authors that each seasonal influenza vaccination recruits few new T cells.

Unmatched junction bases numbered 6, after V lost 0 bases and J lost 6 bases. This CDR3 region has 14 residues. Germline CDR1 reads DFQATT; CDR2 reads SNEGSKA (reference sequence). Points on this clonotype: The antigen is not known.

The data were also submitted as part of a second study, on T cells expressing NK-cell markers. That paper notes: Synthesis of TCR beta cDNA relied on 5'RACE template switching carrying UMIs. Over 5 donors had dominant NKG2C+ clonotypes that comprised about 1.0-7.5% of their CD8+ T cells. There were a handful of donors in whom these clonotypes also led the CD3+CD56-NKG2C+ fraction.

The specimen comprised CD4+ T cells sorted from PBMCs, sampled 11 to 12 days after vaccination. This clonotype was sampled from a man in his forties or fifties who received an inactivated influenza vaccine. The rearrangement joins TRBV20-1 to TRBJ2-3, with TRBD2 matching over 7 bases. The CDR3 DNA reads TGCAGTGCTAGAGAGGGAGGGGCGCGGGATACGCAGTATTTT. It is translated as CSAREGGARDTQYF.